The present T cell receptor (beta chain) was sequenced within a study of blood T cell repertoires in COVID-19. Study-wide context: Both acute and convalescent COVID-19 samples were obtained from the United States, Italy and Spain. Sources were T cells, B-cell-depleted T cells, or PBMCs; the material itself was cDNA or gDNA.

V dropped 5 bases and J dropped 1; count of bases not matched to a gene: 4. The CDR3 covers 14 residues. Germline CDR1 SGHTA, CDR2 FQGNSA. Authors' data handling: Scientists estimated how many nucleated cells there were by amplifying reference gene primers. Clones were sequenced by immunoSEQ multiplex PCR, and TCRdb holds only the in-frame ones, with some missing. V and J calls and clone size follow that table, whereas D and trimming were derived from the DNA. The data hold fewer than 350,000 clones, with around 90% observed a single time. Enrollment of patients from Seattle took place during active infection, with longitudinal follow-up.

This clonotype originated in a woman aged 25 to 39 with COVID-19, enrolled during active disease. This chain joins TRBV7-2 and TRBJ2-5; 7 nucleotides align to TRBD1. The sample comprised peripheral blood. For the CDR3, the DNA is TGTGCCAGCAGCCCGACAGGGTTCCAAGAGACCCAGTACTTC. Translation: CASSPTGFQETQYF.